The TCR beta chain under discussion was sequenced for a study of shared clonotypes between healthy human individuals. With 5 bases removed from V and 5 bases from J, the gap between germline ends came to 15 bases. Germline V gives CDR1 MNHNY, CDR2 SVGAGI (reference sequence). The CDR3 sequence is 14 residues long. Study-level findings and limits: Between a few donors, naive CD4 clonotypes were shared at a level of around 5.1%.

Clones were sequenced by immunoSEQ multiplex PCR, and TCRdb holds only the in-frame ones, with some missing. Of millions of clones in the sample, approximately 94% were seen once. With respect to this clone: Its antigen is unidentified.

The source material was naive CD4+ T cells sorted from blood. The subset was: CD45RA+ positively selected. The TCR originated in a man in his late teens or twenties in good health. The chain joins TRBV6-6 to TRBJ2-5; the D gene is possibly TRBD2 (5 bases). The CDR3 loop is CASSPRVGSETQYF. The DNA of the CDR3 is TGTGCCAGCAGTCCGAGGGTCGGCTCGGAGACCCAGTACTTC.